A selection of T cell receptor beta chains follows, all from one sample in a study of shared T cell receptors in the human thymus. The method was immunoSEQ multiplex PCR; TCRdb's version includes in-frame clones alone and lacks a portion of them. The data show approximately 660,000 clones, around nine tenths seen once. The same specimen was also included in a second study, on human thymus T cells.

The specimen was thymocytes. The receptors were gathered from a boy less than two years old with a congenital heart defect. CDR3s include the opening cysteine and the closing phenylalanine or tryptophan. The D gene is left open where the match is weak. Expanded clones are given a class, and other clones once, few, many or no size at all.

V gene	J gene	clone size	D gene	CDR3 DNA	CDR3 protein
TRBV6-5	TRBJ2-3	once	TRBD2	TGTGCCAGCGGTGCGATCGGGACTAGCTCAGATACGCAGTATTTT	CASGAIGTSSDTQYF
TRBV28	TRBJ1-2	NA	NA	TGTGCCAGCAGCTCCCGGGGGGGCAACCGCAGGAACTATGGCTACACCTTC	CASSSRGGNRRNYGYTF
TRBV2	TRBJ2-5	NA	NA	TGTGCCAGCAGCGGGGGACCAAAGAGCCCGGGAGAGACCCAGTACTTC	CASSGGPKSPGETQYF
TRBV5-6	TRBJ2-7	NA	NA	TGTGCCAGCAGCTCGGACAGTTCCTACGAGCAGTACTTC	CASSSDSSYEQYF
TRBV4-2	TRBJ2-3	NA	TRBD1	TGTGCCAGCAGCCTTGCCGGGGACAGAGGTACGCAGTATTTT	CASSLAGDRGTQYF
TRBV19	TRBJ2-3	NA	NA	TGTGCCAGTAGTATCCGGGGAAGCACAGATACGCAGTATTTT	CASSIRGSTDTQYF
TRBV9	TRBJ2-5	NA	TRBD2	TGTGCCAGCAGCGTAGCGGGAGGTATGAGGACCCAGTACTTC	CASSVAGGMRTQYF
TRBV27	TRBJ2-6	NA	NA	TGTGCCAGCAGTTTAGGGGGGTCCGGGGCCAACGTCCTGACTTTC	CASSLGGSGANVLTF
TRBV18	TRBJ2-7	NA	TRBD1	TGTGCCAGCTCCCTAACGACAGGGGCCTACGAGCAGTACTTC	CASSLTTGAYEQYF
TRBV4-3	TRBJ2-6	NA	NA	TGCGCCAGCAGCCAAGATAACTCTGGGGCCAACGTCCTGACTTTC	CASSQDNSGANVLTF
TRBV5-6	TRBJ2-7	NA	TRBD1	TGTGCCAGCAGCACTGGACAGGGGGCGGGCGAGCAGTACTTC	CASSTGQGAGEQYF
TRBV5-1	TRBJ2-5	NA	TRBD2	TGCGCCAGCAGCTTGGGAGTAGCGGGAGCCTCCATGGCGGAGACCCAGTACTTC	CASSLGVAGASMAETQYF
TRBV7-6	TRBJ2-1	NA	NA	TGTGCCAGCAGCTCGCCACTAGCAGAGTTCTACAATGAGCAGTTCTTC	CASSSPLAEFYNEQFF
TRBV4-3	TRBJ2-3	NA	TRBD2	TGCGCCAGCAGCCAAGCAACGGGAGGGAAAGATACGCAGTATTTT	CASSQATGGKDTQYF
TRBV5-8	TRBJ2-7	NA	TRBD2	TGTGCCAGCAAATCGGGAGGGTACCTTTTCTACGAGCAGTACTTC	CASKSGGYLFYEQYF
TRBV15	TRBJ2-7	NA	TRBD2	TGTGCCACCAGCAGAGCCCCGACTAGCAGCTCCTACGAGCAGTACTTC	CATSRAPTSSSYEQYF
TRBV7-6	TRBJ1-3	NA	TRBD1	TGTGCCAGCAGCTCTACAGGGGGCTGTGGAAACACCATATATTTT	CASSSTGGCGNTIYF
TRBV6-1	TRBJ2-7	NA	NA	TGTGCCAGCAGTGTTGGGGGCGGTAGCTCCTACGAGCAGTACTTC	CASSVGGGSSYEQYF
TRBV4-1	TRBJ2-1	NA	NA	TGCGCCAGCAGCTTGCCGACTAACCGTTACAATGAGCAGTTCTTC	CASSLPTNRYNEQFF
TRBV19	TRBJ2-2	NA	TRBD2	TGTGCCAGTACCCCCCCGGCGGAGGGGCGGGGGACCGGGGAGCTGTTTTTT	CASTPPAEGRGTGELFF
TRBV5-8	TRBJ2-1	NA	TRBD2	TGTGCCAGCAGCTTGGAACTAGCGGGGGGACCCAATGAGCAGTTCTTC	CASSLELAGGPNEQFF
TRBV9	TRBJ2-1	NA	TRBD2	TGTGCCAGCAGCGTAGGAGCACTAGCGTTGCAGTTCTTC	CASSVGALALQFF
TRBV2	TRBJ2-1	NA	TRBD2	TGTGCCAGCAGTGCAGGGACTAGCCATTCTGAGCAGTTCTTC	CASSAGTSHSEQFF
TRBV7-2	TRBJ2-2	NA	TRBD1	TGTGCCAGCAGCTTAAATGGTCAGGGGGAAGGCGGGGAGCTGTTTTTT	CASSLNGQGEGGELFF
TRBV19	TRBJ2-7	once	NA	TGTGCCACCACACCTGAGGGTTCCTACGAGCAGTACTTC	CATTPEGSYEQYF
TRBV25-1	TRBJ2-7	once	TRBD1	TGTGCCAGCAGTGAATCGAGGGGGCCCTACGAGCAGTACTTC	CASSESRGPYEQYF
TRBV14	TRBJ2-3	NA	TRBD2	TGTGCCAGCAGCCAGGTCGGGGGGAAGGGCACAGATACGCAGTATTTT	CASSQVGGKGTDTQYF
TRBV15	TRBJ2-1	NA	TRBD1	TGTGCCACCAGCGTAGGACAGGGGGCTAGTGAGCAGTTCTTC	CATSVGQGASEQFF
TRBV27	TRBJ2-2	NA	TRBD1	TGTGCCAGCAGGCAAGCACAGGGGAGAGATTTTTGGGTGACCGGGGAGCTGTTTTTT	CASRQAQGRDFWVTGELFF
TRBV5-1	TRBJ2-7	NA	NA	TGCGCCCCCTCCCCGAGAGGGCCCCACGAGCAGTACTTC	CAPSPRGPHEQYF
TRBV28	TRBJ2-4	NA	TRBD2	TGTGCCAGCAGTACCCTACTAGCGGGGGGGAGAAACATTCAGTACTTC	CASSTLLAGGRNIQYF
TRBV19	TRBJ1-5	NA	TRBD1	TGTGCCAGTACGGTACGGGGCGGACAGGGTCGGTCCGGGGCCCAGCATTTT	CASTVRGGQGRSGAQHF
TRBV9	TRBJ2-1	NA	NA	TGTGCCAGCAGCCCACGAAGGACTCCTCCCCCTATGGAGCAGTTCTTC	CASSPRRTPPPMEQFF
TRBV28	TRBJ2-2	NA	TRBD2	TGTGCCAGCAGTTTAGTCCGGGGGGGGAGGACTGACACCGGGGAGCTGTTTTTT	CASSLVRGGRTDTGELFF
TRBV28	TRBJ2-7	NA	TRBD1	TGTGCCAGCAGTCCGTCGGGACAGGGGGGGTACGAGCAGTACTTC	CASSPSGQGGYEQYF
TRBV10-1	TRBJ1-1	NA	NA	TGCGCCAGCAGTGGGGTTAGGGGAAGGGGCACTGAAGCTTTCTTT	CASSGVRGRGTEAFF
TRBV6-1	TRBJ2-7	once	NA	TGTGCCAGCCGACCGGGACATTCCCGGGCCTACGAGCAGTACTTC	CASRPGHSRAYEQYF
TRBV15	TRBJ2-7	NA	TRBD2	TGTGCCACCAGCAGAACTGAACTAGCGGGAGGGGTCGAGCAGTACTTC	CATSRTELAGGVEQYF
TRBV27	TRBJ2-2	NA	NA	TGTGCCAGCAGTTTGAGACATTTGAACACCGGGGAGCTGTTTTTT	CASSLRHLNTGELFF
TRBV19	TRBJ2-5	NA	TRBD2	TGTGCCAGCAGCATCCTAGCGGGAGGGCCCGGAGAGACCCAGTACTTC	CASSILAGGPGETQYF
TRBV10-3	TRBJ1-5	NA	NA	TGTGCCATCAGTGACAGGTATCAGCCCCAGCATTTT	CAISDRYQPQHF
TRBV6-1	TRBJ1-1	NA	TRBD1	TGTGCCAGCAGTGACAGGACAGGCCTCGCTGGGAACACTGAAGCTTTCTTT	CASSDRTGLAGNTEAFF
TRBV9	TRBJ2-1	NA	TRBD2	TGTGCCAGCTCTAGCGGGTTACTAAATGAGCAGTTCTTC	CASSSGLLNEQFF
TRBV28	TRBJ1-2	NA	TRBD1	TGTGCCAGCGTGGGGCAGGGGGCCCAACCTAACTATGGCTACACCTTC	CASVGQGAQPNYGYTF
TRBV7-9	TRBJ2-5	NA	NA	TGTGCCAGCAGCTTAAAGCCTCAAGAGACCCAGTACTTC	CASSLKPQETQYF
TRBV19	TRBJ2-7	NA	TRBD2	TGTGCCACGGTCCGGACTAGTAGTGGCGAGCAGTACTTC	CATVRTSSGEQYF
TRBV12-5	TRBJ1-1	NA	TRBD1	TGTGCTAGTGGTTTGCCCAGGGGGCTCAGGAACACTGAAGCTTTCTTT	CASGLPRGLRNTEAFF
TRBV15	TRBJ2-1	NA	TRBD2	TGTGCCACCAGCCTTTTAGCGGGAGGGACCAATGAGCAGTTCTTC	CATSLLAGGTNEQFF
TRBV28	TRBJ2-7	few	TRBD1	TGTGCCAGCAGGGGACAGGGGGCTAGCATCTTATACGAGCAGTACTTC	CASRGQGASILYEQYF
TRBV5-6	TRBJ2-2	NA	NA	TGTGCCAGCAGCTTGGCCGGGAGAGGGACCGGGGAGCTGTTTTTT	CASSLAGRGTGELFF
TRBV11-2	TRBJ1-1	NA	TRBD1	TGTGCCAGCAGCTGCCCATATCACTACAGGGGGCGGAACACTGAAGCTTTCTTT	CASSCPYHYRGRNTEAFF
TRBV6-5	TRBJ2-1	NA	TRBD2	TGTGCCAGCAGTTACAACGGGAGGCTATACAATGAGCAGTTCTTC	CASSYNGRLYNEQFF
TRBV2	TRBJ1-1	NA	NA	TGTGCCATTAGGGAGGAAGCTTTCTTT	CAIREEAFF
TRBV12-5	TRBJ2-7	NA	NA	TGTGCTAGTGGTTTGGTACAGAGGGACGAGCAGTACTTC	CASGLVQRDEQYF
TRBV6-1	TRBJ2-7	few	TRBD1	TGTGCCAGCAGTGAAGAGACGGACAGGCCCTCCTACGAGCAGTACTTC	CASSEETDRPSYEQYF
TRBV4-2	TRBJ1-6	NA	NA	TGTGCCAGCAGCCCTTCTCCCAGGGATTCACCCCTCCACTTT	CASSPSPRDSPLHF